The 2 T cell receptor beta chains in this list originate from one sample, sequenced in a study of T-cell reconstitution after alpha-beta-depleted transplantation in children. This sample's TCRbeta library carried unique molecular identifier barcodes. TCRdb redid the calling of the PCR reads with MiXCR, one entry per CDR3 protein. In the table there are around 600,000 distinct CDR3 sequences, roughly 17% of which are singletons. The starting material was PBMCs from the stem cell graft donor, obtained from the stem cell graft. These receptors all stem from a human donor who donated a stem cell graft to a child with acute myeloid leukemia.

This clonotype was seen many times. J is TRBJ1-2 and V is TRBV20-1; 11 bases agree with TRBD1. J gave up 7 bases and V 6 bases, and 10 bases lay outside the gene matches. Per the germline V gene, CDR1 is DFQATT and CDR2 is SNEGSKA (reference sequence). The CDR3 length is 14 residues. As DNA, the CDR3 is TGCAGTGCAAACAAGGACAGGGGGCTTTTTGGCTACACCTTC. Its translation: CSANKDRGLFGYTF.

Many counts were recorded for this clonotype. The V gene is TRBV20-1, the J gene TRBJ2-5; TRBD2 matches 7 bases. The CDR3 extends over 16 amino acids. Germline CDR1 reads DFQATT; CDR2 reads SNEGSKA (reference sequence). V shed 0 bases and J 0 bases; nucleotides not matched to a gene: 7. In DNA form, the CDR3 reads TGCAGTGCTAGAGATCTAGGGCTAGCGGACCAAGAGACCCAGTACTTC. It encodes CSARDLGLADQETQYF.